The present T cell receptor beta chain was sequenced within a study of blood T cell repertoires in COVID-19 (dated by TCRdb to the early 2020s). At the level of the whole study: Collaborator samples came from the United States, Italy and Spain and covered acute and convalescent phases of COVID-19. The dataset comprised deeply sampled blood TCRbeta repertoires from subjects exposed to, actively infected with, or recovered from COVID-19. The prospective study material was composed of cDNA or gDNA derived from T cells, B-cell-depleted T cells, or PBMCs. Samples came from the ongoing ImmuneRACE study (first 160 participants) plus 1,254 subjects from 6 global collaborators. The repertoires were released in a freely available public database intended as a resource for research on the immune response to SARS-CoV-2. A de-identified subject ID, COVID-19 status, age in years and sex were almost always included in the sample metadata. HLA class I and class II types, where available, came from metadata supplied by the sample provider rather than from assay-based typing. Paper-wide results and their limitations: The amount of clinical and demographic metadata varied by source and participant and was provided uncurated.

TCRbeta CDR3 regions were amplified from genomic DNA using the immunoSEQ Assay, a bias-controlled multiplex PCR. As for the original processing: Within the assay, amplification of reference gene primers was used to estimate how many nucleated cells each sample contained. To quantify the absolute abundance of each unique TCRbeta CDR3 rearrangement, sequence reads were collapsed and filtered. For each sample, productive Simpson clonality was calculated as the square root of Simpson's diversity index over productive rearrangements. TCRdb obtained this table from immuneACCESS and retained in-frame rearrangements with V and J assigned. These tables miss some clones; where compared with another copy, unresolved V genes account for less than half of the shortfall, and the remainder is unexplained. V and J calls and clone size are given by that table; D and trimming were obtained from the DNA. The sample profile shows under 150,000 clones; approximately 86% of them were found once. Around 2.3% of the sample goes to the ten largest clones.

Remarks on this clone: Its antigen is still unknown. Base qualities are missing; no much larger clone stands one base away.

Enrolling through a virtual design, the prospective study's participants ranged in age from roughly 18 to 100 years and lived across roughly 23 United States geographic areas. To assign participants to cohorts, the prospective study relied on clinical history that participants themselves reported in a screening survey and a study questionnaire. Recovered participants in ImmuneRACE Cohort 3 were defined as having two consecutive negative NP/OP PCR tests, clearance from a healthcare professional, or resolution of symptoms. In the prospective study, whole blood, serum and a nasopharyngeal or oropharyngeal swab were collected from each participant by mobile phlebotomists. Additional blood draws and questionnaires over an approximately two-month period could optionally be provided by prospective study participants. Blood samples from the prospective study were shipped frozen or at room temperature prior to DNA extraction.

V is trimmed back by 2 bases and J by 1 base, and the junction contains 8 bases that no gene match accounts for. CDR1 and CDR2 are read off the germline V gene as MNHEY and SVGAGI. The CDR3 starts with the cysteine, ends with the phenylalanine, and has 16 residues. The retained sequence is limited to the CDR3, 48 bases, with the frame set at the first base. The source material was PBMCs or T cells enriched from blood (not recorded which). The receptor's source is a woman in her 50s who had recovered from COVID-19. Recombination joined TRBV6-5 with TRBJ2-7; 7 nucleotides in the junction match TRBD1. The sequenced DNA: TGTGCCAGCAGTTACCCCGGACAGGCCCCTTCCTACGAGCAGTACTTC. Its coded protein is CASSYPGQAPSYEQYF.